The entry below describes one TCR beta chain. The CDR3 sequence is 14 residues long. Trimming took 6 bases from V and 4 from J, leaving 12 bases between them. In germline, CDR1 is LNHDA, CDR2 SQIVND (reference sequence). The data stem from a study of blood T cell repertoires in COVID-19. Generated by immunoSEQ multiplex PCR, the TCRdb table keeps only in-frame clones and is missing some. This table holds about 200,000 clones, under 85% found once. The chain uses TRBV19 and TRBJ1-4, with a weak D call TRBD1 (6 bases). This TCR came from a woman older than 75 with COVID-19, enrolled during active disease. Sequenced material: peripheral blood. The DNA for the CDR3 is TGTGCCAGTAGCCTGACAGGTATTAATGAAAAACTGTTTTTT. Protein: CASSLTGINEKLFF.